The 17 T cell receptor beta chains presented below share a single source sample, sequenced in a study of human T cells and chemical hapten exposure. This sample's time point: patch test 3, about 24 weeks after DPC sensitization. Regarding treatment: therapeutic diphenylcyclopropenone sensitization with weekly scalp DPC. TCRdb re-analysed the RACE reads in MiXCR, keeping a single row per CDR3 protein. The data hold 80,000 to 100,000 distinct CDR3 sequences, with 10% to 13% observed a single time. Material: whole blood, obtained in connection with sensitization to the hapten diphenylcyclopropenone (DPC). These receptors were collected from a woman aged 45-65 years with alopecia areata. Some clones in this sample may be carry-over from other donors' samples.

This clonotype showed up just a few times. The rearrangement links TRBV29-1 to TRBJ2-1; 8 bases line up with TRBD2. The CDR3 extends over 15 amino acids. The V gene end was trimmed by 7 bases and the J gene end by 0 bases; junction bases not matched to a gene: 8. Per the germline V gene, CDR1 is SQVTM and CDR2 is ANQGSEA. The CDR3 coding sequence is TGCAGCGCACCGGGACTAGGGATCTCCTACAATGAGCAGTTCTTC. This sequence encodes CSAPGLGISYNEQFF.

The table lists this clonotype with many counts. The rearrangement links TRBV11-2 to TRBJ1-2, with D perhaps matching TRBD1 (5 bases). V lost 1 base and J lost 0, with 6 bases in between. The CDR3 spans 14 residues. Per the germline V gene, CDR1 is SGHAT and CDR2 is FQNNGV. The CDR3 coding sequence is TGTGCCAGCAGCTTAGGGGGCGCTAACTATGGCTACACCTTC. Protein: CASSLGGANYGYTF. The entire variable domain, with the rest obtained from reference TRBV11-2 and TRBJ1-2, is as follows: EAGVAQSPRYKIIEKRQSVAFWCNPISGHATLYWYQQILGQGPKLLIQFQNNGVVDDSQLPKDRFSAERLKGVDSTLKIQPAKLEDSAVYLCASSLGGANYGYTFGSGTRLTVV.

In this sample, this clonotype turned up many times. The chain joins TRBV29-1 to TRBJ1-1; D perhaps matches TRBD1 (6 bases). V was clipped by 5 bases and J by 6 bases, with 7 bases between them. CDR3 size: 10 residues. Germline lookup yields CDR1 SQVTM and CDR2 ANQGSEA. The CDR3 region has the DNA TGCAGCGTTTGGACAGCTGAAGCTTTCTTT. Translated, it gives CSVWTAEAFF. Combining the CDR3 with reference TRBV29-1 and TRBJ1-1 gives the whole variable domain SAVISQKPSRDICQRGTSLTIQCQVDSQVTMMFWYRQQPGQSLTLIATANQGSEATYESGFVIDKFPISRPNLTFSTLTVSNMSPEDSSIYLCSVWTAEAFFGQGTRLTVV.

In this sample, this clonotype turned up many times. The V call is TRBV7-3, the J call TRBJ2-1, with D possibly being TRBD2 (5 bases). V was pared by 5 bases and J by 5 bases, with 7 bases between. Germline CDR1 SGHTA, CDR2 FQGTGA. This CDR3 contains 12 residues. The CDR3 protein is CASSERDNEQFF. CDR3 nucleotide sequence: TGTGCCAGCAGCGAGAGGGACAATGAGCAGTTCTTC.

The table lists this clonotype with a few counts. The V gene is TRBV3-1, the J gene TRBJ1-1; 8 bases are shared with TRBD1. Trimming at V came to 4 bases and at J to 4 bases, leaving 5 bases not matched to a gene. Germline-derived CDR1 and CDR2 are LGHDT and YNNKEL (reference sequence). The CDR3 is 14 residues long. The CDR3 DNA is TGTGCCAGCAGCCCCCCTCAGGGGGCCACTGAAGCTTTCTTT. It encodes CASSPPQGATEAFF.

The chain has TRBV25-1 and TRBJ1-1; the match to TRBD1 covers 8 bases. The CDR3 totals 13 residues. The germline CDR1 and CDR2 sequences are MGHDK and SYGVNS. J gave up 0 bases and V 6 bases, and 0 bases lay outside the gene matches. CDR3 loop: CASRDRVNTEAFF. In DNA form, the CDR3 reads TGTGCCAGCAGGGACAGGGTGAACACTGAAGCTTTCTTT.

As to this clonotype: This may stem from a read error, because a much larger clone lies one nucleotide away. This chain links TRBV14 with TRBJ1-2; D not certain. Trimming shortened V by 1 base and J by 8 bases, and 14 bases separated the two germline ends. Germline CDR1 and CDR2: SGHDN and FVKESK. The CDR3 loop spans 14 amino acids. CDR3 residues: CASSQGGTPMGYTF. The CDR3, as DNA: TGTGCCAGCAGCCAAGGGGGAACCCCTATGGGCTACACCTTC. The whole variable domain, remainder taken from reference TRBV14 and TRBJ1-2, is EAGVTQFPSHSVIEKGQTVTLRCDPISGHDNLYWYRRVMGKEIKFLLHFVKESKQDESGMPNNRFLAERTGGTYSTLKVQPAELEDSGVYFCASSQGGTPMGYTFGSGTRLTVV.

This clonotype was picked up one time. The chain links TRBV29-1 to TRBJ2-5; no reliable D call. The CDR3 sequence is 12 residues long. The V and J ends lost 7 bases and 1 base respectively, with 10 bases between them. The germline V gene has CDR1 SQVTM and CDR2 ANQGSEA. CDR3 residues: CSAGNGQETQYF. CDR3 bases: TGCAGCGCCGGAAACGGCCAAGAGACCCAGTACTTC.

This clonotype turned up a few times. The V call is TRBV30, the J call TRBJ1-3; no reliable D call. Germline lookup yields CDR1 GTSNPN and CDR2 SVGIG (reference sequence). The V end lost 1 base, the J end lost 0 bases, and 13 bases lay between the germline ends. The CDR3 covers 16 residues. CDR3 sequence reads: CAWSAGPSSSGNTIYF. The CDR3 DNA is TGTGCCTGGAGTGCCGGTCCCTCTTCCTCTGGAAACACCATATATTTT.

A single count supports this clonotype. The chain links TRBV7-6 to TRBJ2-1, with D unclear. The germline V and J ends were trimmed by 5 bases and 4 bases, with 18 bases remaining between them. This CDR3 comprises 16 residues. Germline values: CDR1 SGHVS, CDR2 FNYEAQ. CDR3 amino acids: CASSQPGGGVYNEQFF. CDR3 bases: TGTGCCAGCAGCCAGCCGGGCGGTGGGGTTTACAATGAGCAGTTCTTC.

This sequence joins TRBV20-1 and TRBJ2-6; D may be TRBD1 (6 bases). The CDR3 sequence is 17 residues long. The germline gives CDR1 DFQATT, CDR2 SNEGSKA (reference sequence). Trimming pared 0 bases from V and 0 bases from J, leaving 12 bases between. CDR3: CSARDQGPPSGANVLTF. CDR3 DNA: TGCAGTGCTAGAGATCAGGGGCCCCCCTCTGGGGCCAACGTCCTGACTTTC.

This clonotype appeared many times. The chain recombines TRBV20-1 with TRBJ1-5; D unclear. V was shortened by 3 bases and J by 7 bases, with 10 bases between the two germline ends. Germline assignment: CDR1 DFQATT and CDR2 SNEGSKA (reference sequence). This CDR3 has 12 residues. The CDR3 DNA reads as TGCAGTGCTAGCTCGGGGTTGCAGCCCCAGCATTTT. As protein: CSASSGLQPQHF.

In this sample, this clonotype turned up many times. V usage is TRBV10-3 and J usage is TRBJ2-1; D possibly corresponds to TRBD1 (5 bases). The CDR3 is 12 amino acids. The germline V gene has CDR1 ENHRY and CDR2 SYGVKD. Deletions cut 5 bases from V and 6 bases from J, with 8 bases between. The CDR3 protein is CAISRQSNEQFF. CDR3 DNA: TGTGCCATCAGTAGACAGAGCAATGAGCAGTTCTTC.

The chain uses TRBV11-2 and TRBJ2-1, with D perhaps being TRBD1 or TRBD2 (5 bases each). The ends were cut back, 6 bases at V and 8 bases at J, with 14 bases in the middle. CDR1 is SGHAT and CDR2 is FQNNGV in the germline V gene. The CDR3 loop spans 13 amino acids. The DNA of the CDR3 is TGTGCCAGCAGATCAGATGGGGGTGATGAGCAGTTCTTC. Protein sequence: CASRSDGGDEQFF.

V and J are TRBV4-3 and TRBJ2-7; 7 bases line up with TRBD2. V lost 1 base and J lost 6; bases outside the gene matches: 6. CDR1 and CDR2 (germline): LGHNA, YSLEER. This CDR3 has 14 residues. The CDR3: CASSQGAGRVEQYF. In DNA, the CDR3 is TGCGCCAGCAGCCAAGGGGCAGGGAGGGTCGAGCAGTACTTC.

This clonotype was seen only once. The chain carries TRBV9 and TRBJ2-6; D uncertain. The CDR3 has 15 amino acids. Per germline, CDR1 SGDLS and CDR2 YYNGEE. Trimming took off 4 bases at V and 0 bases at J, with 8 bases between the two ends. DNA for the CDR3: TGTGCCAGCAGCCTTGTTAACTCTGGGGCCAACGTCCTGACTTTC. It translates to CASSLVNSGANVLTF.

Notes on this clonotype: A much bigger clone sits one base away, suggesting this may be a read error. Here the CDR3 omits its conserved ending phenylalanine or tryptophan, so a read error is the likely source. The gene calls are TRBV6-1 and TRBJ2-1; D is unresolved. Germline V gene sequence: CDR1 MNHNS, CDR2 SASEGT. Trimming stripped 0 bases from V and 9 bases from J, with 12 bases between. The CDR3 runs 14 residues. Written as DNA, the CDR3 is TGTGCCAGCAGTGAAGCGCTTCGCGTGGGTGAGCAGTTCCTC. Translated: CASSEALRVGEQFL.